The next 13 T cell receptor beta chains were all read from a single sample in a study of long-term antiretroviral therapy in people with HIV (dated 2022 in TCRdb). The immunoSEQ hsTCRB v3.0 assay was used at survey level resolution to sequence the TRB variable region. Held by TCRdb, this immuneACCESS table contains in-frame sequences only and omits some clones. Under half of the omission traces to an unresolved V gene where checked; the cause of the rest is unknown. In all, the sample holds 48,000 or so clones, and around four fifths of those were seen once. The ten largest account for under 3% of the sample. The sequenced sample was unsorted PBMCs, obtained 0.8 years after starting antiretroviral therapy. The receptors originated from a young woman with HIV.

The chain uses TRBV7-3 and TRBJ2-3; D uncertain. From germline, CDR1 is SGHTA and CDR2 FQGTGA. The CDR3 is 13 residues long. With 4 bases removed from V and 5 bases from J, the gap between germline ends came to 10 bases. The CDR3 sequence is CASSYEVLDTQYF. In DNA, the CDR3 is TGTGCCAGCAGCTACGAGGTCCTAGATACGCAGTATTTT.

The rearrangement uses TRBV28 and TRBJ2-7; D gene uncertain. The CDR3 runs 14 residues. Germline-derived CDR1 and CDR2 are MDHEN and SYDVKM. Trimming removed 2 bases from V and 7 bases from J, with 15 bases in between. DNA of the CDR3: TGTGCCAGCAGTTTACGCGCCCCAGGAGAGGAGCAGTACTTC. It is translated as CASSLRAPGEEQYF.

This clone was seen once. The rearrangement links TRBV7-9 to TRBJ2-5; tentative D call: TRBD2 (6 bases). Per germline, CDR1 SEHNR and CDR2 FQNEAQ (reference sequence). The CDR3 is 18 amino acids. The V end was cut by 6 bases, the J end by 0 bases, with 23 bases between. The CDR3 DNA is TGTGCCAGCAGTGAGATACGCGGGGACCTATCGGACCAAGAGACCCAGTACTTC. The encoded protein is CASSEIRGDLSDQETQYF.

The rearrangement joins TRBV27 to TRBJ1-4, with D possibly matching TRBD1 (6 bases). There are 15 residues in the CDR3. From germline, CDR1 is MNHEY and CDR2 SMNVEV (reference sequence). V shed 5 bases and J shed 0 bases, with 10 bases lying between them. The CDR3 reads CASSQGTTTNEKLFF. The CDR3 DNA is TGTGCCAGCAGTCAAGGGACAACAACTAATGAAAAACTGTTTTTT.

The chain has TRBV7-3 and TRBJ2-1; D gene uncertain. Trimming shortened V by 1 base and J by 1 base, and 8 bases separated the two germline ends. The germline V gene encodes CDR1 SGHTA and CDR2 FQGTGA. The CDR3 is 15 residues long. The CDR3 reads CASSLNPGSYNEQFF. CDR3 nucleotides: TGTGCCAGCAGCTTAAATCCCGGATCCTACAATGAGCAGTTCTTC.

This clone was picked up one time. The chain combines TRBV5-1 with TRBJ2-5; no clear D. The CDR3 consists of 12 residues. The V gene lost 6 bases and the J gene lost 4 bases, with 10 bases spanning the gap. The germline V gene has CDR1 SGHRS and CDR2 YFSETQ. The CDR3 region is CASNFPPETQYF. As DNA, the CDR3 is TGCGCCAGCAACTTCCCCCCAGAGACCCAGTACTTC.

V gene TRBV9 combines with J gene TRBJ2-3; D not resolved. Looked up from germline, CDR1 is SGDLS and CDR2 is YYNGEE. The CDR3 consists of 13 residues. Trimming cost V 0 bases and J 6 bases, with 8 bases left between them. The chain's CDR3 is CASSVGVMDTQYF. In DNA form, the CDR3 reads TGTGCCAGCAGCGTAGGGGTGATGGATACGCAGTATTTT.

The rearrangement uses TRBV6-5 and TRBJ2-5; tentatively, D is TRBD1 (5 bases). The DNA end favors TRBJ2-7, so the J call may be wrong. The CDR3 is 14 residues long. The germline V gene encodes CDR1 MNHEY and CDR2 SVGAGI. The CDR3 here is CASSSRVPIYEQYF. DNA for the CDR3: TGTGCCAGCAGTAGCAGGGTCCCCATATACGAGCAGTACTTC.

The V call is TRBV9, the J call TRBJ2-1, with TRBD2 matching 12 bases. CDR3 size: 15 residues. The germline V gene encodes CDR1 SGDLS and CDR2 YYNGEE. The ends lost 3 bases at V and 5 bases at J; junction bases unmatched: 3. CDR3 amino acids: CASSGLAGENNEQFF. For the CDR3, the DNA is TGTGCCAGCAGCGGACTAGCGGGAGAGAACAATGAGCAGTTCTTC.

This chain joins TRBV5-1 and TRBJ1-4; maybe TRBD1 (6 bases). The CDR3 is made up of 16 amino acids. Germline CDR1 reads SGHRS; CDR2 reads YFSETQ. With 3 bases removed from V and 8 bases from J, the gap between germline ends came to 20 bases. The CDR3 loop reads CASSYTPDSGTEKLFF. The CDR3, as DNA: TGCGCCAGCAGCTATACACCGGACAGCGGTACGGAAAAACTGTTTTTT.

Concerning this clone: The same CDR3 is also encoded by other DNA sequences in this sample. The rearrangement joins TRBV29-1 to TRBJ2-7, with 11 nucleotides matching TRBD1. The V gene end was trimmed by 1 base and the J gene end by 3 bases; junction bases not matched to a gene: 5. The germline V gene has CDR1 SQVTM and CDR2 ANQGSEA. This CDR3 region has 15 residues. CDR3 in DNA: TGCAGCGTTGAAGCTTCGGACAGGGGGCTCTACGAGCAGTACTTC. Translated, it gives CSVEASDRGLYEQYF.

The chain employs TRBV7-2 and TRBJ2-7, with 7 nucleotides matching TRBD1. The germline V gene has CDR1 SGHTA and CDR2 FQGNSA. J gave up 5 bases and V 8 bases, and 6 bases lay outside the gene matches. The CDR3 covers 12 residues. The CDR3 here is CASGDRVHEQYF. The CDR3, as DNA: TGTGCCAGCGGAGACAGGGTCCACGAGCAGTACTTC.

The V call is TRBV27, the J call TRBJ2-7; TRBD2 is a possible D gene (7 bases). Trimming left V 2 bases short and J 6 bases short, with 14 bases between. In germline, CDR1 is MNHEY, CDR2 SMNVEV (reference sequence). The CDR3 is 14 residues long. CDR3 amino acids: CASSLGGGLFEQYF. The CDR3 DNA is TGTGCCAGCAGTTTAGGAGGGGGACTATTCGAGCAGTACTTC.